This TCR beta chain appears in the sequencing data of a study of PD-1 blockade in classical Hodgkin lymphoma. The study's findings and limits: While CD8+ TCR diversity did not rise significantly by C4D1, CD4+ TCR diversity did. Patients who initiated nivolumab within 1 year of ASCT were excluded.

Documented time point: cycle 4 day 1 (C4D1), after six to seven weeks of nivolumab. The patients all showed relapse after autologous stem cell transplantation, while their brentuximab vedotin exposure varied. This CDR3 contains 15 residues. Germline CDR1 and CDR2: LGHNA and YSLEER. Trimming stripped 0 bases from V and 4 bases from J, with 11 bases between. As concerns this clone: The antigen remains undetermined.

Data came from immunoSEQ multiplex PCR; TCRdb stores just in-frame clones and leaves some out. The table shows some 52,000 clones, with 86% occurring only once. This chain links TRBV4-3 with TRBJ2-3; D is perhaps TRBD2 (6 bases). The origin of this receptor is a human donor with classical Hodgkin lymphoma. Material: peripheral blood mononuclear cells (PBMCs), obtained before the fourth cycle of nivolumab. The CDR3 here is CASSQDGGWSDTQYF. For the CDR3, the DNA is TGCGCCAGCAGCCAAGATGGGGGGTGGTCAGATACGCAGTATTTT.